Listed below are T cell receptor beta chains from one sample, sequenced in a study of cytomegalovirus exposure and HLA in healthy donors. The data were produced by immunoSEQ multiplex PCR, yet TCRdb's version contains in-frame clones alone and is incomplete. This table has 150,000 to 200,000 clones, roughly three quarters appearing once. Sequencing was performed on PBMCs. The receptors derive from a woman aged 25 to 39 in good health and CMV-seropositive. CDR3s leave out the opening cysteine and the closing phenylalanine or tryptophan.

>TRBV11-2|TRBJ1-5
ASSPGTGQPQH
>TRBV27|TRBJ1-4
ASSSPIAYGEKLF
>TRBV6-6|TRBJ2-1
ASRTGSNEQF
>TRBV4-2|TRBJ1-2
ANSQATTAYGYT
>TRBV7-2|TRBJ1-5
ASSFHTGIGGPQH
>TRBV4-2|TRBJ2-7
ASRELQGAAYEQY
>TRBV2|TRBJ2-1
ASSGQGIEQF
>TRBV6-6|TRBJ2-5
ASSYLGLAEETQY
>TRBV27|TRBJ2-3
ASSLRTGRNTDTQY
>TRBV7-9|TRBJ2-7
ASSSQGGFYEQY
>TRBV6-1|TRBJ1-6
ASSAGTGAYNSPLH
>TRBV6-6|TRBJ2-3
ASSYSRDRRTDTQY